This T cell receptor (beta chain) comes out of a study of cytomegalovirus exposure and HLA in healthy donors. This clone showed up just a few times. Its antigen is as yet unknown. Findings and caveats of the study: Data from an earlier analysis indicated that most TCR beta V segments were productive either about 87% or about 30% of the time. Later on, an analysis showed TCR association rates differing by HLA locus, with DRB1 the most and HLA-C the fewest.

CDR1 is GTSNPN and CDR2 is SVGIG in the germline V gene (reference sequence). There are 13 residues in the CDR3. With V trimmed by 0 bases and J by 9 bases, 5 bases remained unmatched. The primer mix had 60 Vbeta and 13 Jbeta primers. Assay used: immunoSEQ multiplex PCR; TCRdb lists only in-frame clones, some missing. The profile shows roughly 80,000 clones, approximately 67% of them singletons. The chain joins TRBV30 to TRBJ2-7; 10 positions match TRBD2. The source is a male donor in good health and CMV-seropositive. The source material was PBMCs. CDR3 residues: CAWSVKREGGQYF. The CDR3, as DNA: TGTGCCTGGAGTGTAAAGCGGGAGGGGGGGCAGTACTTC.